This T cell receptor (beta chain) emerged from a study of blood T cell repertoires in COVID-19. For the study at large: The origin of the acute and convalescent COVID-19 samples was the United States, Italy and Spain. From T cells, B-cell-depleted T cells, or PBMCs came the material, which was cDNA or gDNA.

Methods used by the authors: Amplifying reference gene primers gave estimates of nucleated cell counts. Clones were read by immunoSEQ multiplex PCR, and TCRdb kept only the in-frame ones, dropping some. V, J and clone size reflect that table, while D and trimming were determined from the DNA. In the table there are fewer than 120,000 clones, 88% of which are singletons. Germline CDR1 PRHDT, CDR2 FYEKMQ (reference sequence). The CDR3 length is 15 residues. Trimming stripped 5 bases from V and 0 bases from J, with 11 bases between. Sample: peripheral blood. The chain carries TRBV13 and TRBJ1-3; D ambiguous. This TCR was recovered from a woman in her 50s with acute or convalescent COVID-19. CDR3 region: CASSTRTLSGNTIYF. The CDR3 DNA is TGTGCCAGCAGCACCCGGACTCTCTCTGGAAACACCATATATTTT.